The 24 T cell receptor beta chains given below trace back to one sample, sequenced in a study of post-analysis software for immune sequencing data (dated by TCRdb to 2014 to 2015). Broad study findings and their caveats: Significantly higher frequencies in patients than in controls were found for five or six TRBV segments, including TRBV5-6, TRBV5-1 and TRBV20-1.

The library was built by means of PCR. For sequencing, an Illumina HiSeq 2500 was employed. Unique molecular identifiers were incorporated into TCR beta cDNA libraries to reduce PCR and sequencing biases. TCRdb ran its own pipeline on the public reads, namely fastp trimming at Q25 and MiXCR clone calling, and kept in-frame beta chains. Rows matching on CDR3 protein sequence are summarized as one entry with the most common DNA and genes. In all, the sample holds roughly 600,000 distinct CDR3 sequences, and about 44% of those were seen once. The top ten constitute under 2% of the sample. For these receptors, no antigen is known. Sequenced: blood. These receptors all come from a girl aged 10-17 years with multiple sclerosis.

This clonotype was counted only a few times. The rearrangement joins TRBV12-3 or TRBV12-4 to TRBJ2-1; possibly TRBD2 for D (6 bases). This CDR3 has 13 residues. Trimming removed 6 bases from V and 8 bases from J, with 14 bases in between. The CDR3 here is CASSPRLGDEQFF. The CDR3 DNA follows: TGTGCCAGCAGCCCCAGACTAGGAGATGAGCAGTTCTTC.

A note on this clonotype: At one of its ends the junction is not consistent with the germline gene, which may arise from a read error. The chain carries TRBV7-2 and TRBJ2-5; weak D call: TRBD1 (6 bases). Germline loops: CDR1 SGHTA, CDR2 FQGNSA. The CDR3 loop spans 15 amino acids. CDR3 sequence (DNA): TGTGCCAGCTGCTTAACAGGGATTCCCCTCGGGACCCAGTACTTC. It is translated as CASCLTGIPLGTQYF.

This sequence joins TRBV24-1 and TRBJ2-3, with 10 bases fitting TRBD2. The CDR3 contains 17 residues. The V and J ends lost 2 bases and 2 bases, in that order; junction bases with no gene match: 6. CDR1 is KGHDR, CDR2 SFDVKD, per germline. CDR3 sequence: CATSDYQRGGATDTQYF. For the CDR3, the DNA is TGTGCCACCAGTGATTACCAGCGGGGGGGCGCCACAGATACGCAGTATTTT.

The rearrangement links TRBV21-1 to TRBJ1-5; the listed D gene, TRBD1, was not tested against the DNA. TRBV21-1 corresponds to a pseudogene. The CDR3 is 16 residues long. Here the CDR3 reads CASSKKRGEGNQPQHF. The CDR3 DNA sequence: TGTGCCAGCAGCAAAAAAAGGGGAGAGGGCAATCAGCCCCAGCATTTT.

This clonotype was seen repeatedly, ten times or more. The rearrangement links TRBV12-3 or TRBV12-4 to TRBJ2-7; no clear D. The CDR3 contains 12 residues. V gave up 3 bases and J gave up 6 bases, with 9 bases separating them. As DNA, the CDR3 is TGTGCCAGCAGTTTGAGGCGGCGCGAGCAGTACTTC. It encodes CASSLRRREQYF.

This clonotype was counted a few times. The chain combines TRBV12-3 or TRBV12-4 with TRBJ2-1, with no clear D. The V gene lost 3 bases and the J gene lost 5 bases, with 8 bases spanning the gap. This CDR3 comprises 13 residues. The CDR3 DNA reads as TGTGCCAGCAGTTTTTCGGGCAACAATGAGCAGTTCTTC. Translating gives CASSFSGNNEQFF.

This clonotype was detected a few times. The chain carries TRBV29-1 and TRBJ2-7; weak D call: TRBD2 (5 bases). Trimming took 1 base from V and 1 from J, leaving 11 bases between them. This CDR3 has 14 amino acids. The germline gives CDR1 SQVTM, CDR2 ANQGSEA. The CDR3 loop is CSVEGGLHSYEQYF. CDR3 nucleotides: TGCAGCGTTGAAGGAGGACTTCATTCCTACGAGCAGTACTTC.

The chain employs TRBV12-5 and TRBJ2-3; 9 nucleotides match TRBD2. Looked up from germline, CDR1 is LGHNT and CDR2 is FRNRAP. This CDR3 has 15 residues. Trimming removed 7 bases from V and 2 bases from J; junction bases left unmatched: 7. CDR3 coding DNA: TGTGCTAGTGCCCCCGGGACTAGCACCACAGATACGCAGTATTTT. It encodes CASAPGTSTTDTQYF.

This clonotype showed up just a few times. The chain recombines TRBV18 with TRBJ1-4; no clear D gene. Looked up from germline, CDR1 is KGHSH and CDR2 is LQKENI. CDR3 length: 13 amino acids. V dropped 8 bases and J dropped 4 bases, with 11 bases sitting between them. Here the CDR3 reads CASGRAVNEKLFF. In nucleotides, the CDR3 is TGTGCCAGCGGCCGGGCGGTTAATGAAAAACTGTTTTTT.

This clonotype was observed a handful of times. The chain carries TRBV6-4 and TRBJ2-1; 9 positions match TRBD2. The CDR3 is made up of 14 amino acids. The germline V gene encodes CDR1 MRHNA and CDR2 SNTAGT. V was pared by 10 bases and J by 9 bases, with 13 bases of the junction left unmatched. The chain's CDR3 is CATQRGASSGEQFF. For the CDR3, the DNA is TGTGCCACGCAGCGGGGGGCCTCCTCGGGTGAGCAGTTCTTC.

V and J are TRBV12-3 or TRBV12-4 and TRBJ1-1; D is unclear. Trimming pared 2 bases from V and 0 bases from J, leaving 10 bases between. The CDR3 runs 15 residues. The CDR3 DNA follows: TGTGCCAGCAGTTTACTTGGGAGGATGAACACTGAAGCTTTCTTT. Its translation: CASSLLGRMNTEAFF.

J is TRBJ2-1 and V is TRBV10-3, with TRBD2 matching 11 bases. The CDR3 covers 17 residues. The V gene end was trimmed by 2 bases and the J gene end by 4 bases; junction bases not matched to a gene: 7. Germline V gene lookup returns CDR1 ENHRY and CDR2 SYGVKD. CDR3 DNA: TGTGCCATCAGTGAGACTAGCGGGGGATCGATGTACAATGAGCAGTTCTTC. It is translated as CAISETSGGSMYNEQFF.

The CDR3 loop reads CSAGTRGGETQYF. CDR3 bases: TGCAGTGCTGGGACTAGGGGGGGAGAGACCCAGTACTTC. This rearrangement joins TRBV20-1 to TRBJ2-5; 8 bases fit TRBD2. CDR1 and CDR2 from the germline V gene are DFQATT and SNEGSKA (reference sequence). The CDR3 spans 13 residues. The trim removed 5 bases at V and 4 bases at J, leaving 6 bases unmatched.

Only a few counts were recorded for this clonotype. The chain links TRBV29-1 to TRBJ2-1; 11 bases align to TRBD2. The J segment lost 4 bases and the V segment lost 3 bases, leaving 2 bases of the junction unmatched. The CDR3 is 14 residues long. Germline V CDR1 and CDR2: SQVTM, ANQGSEA. This CDR3 reads CSVEGTSGYNEQFF. The CDR3, as DNA: TGCAGCGTTGAGGGGACTAGCGGTTACAATGAGCAGTTCTTC.

This clonotype was observed at least ten times. This chain uses TRBV7-9 with TRBJ2-5; 8 bases are shared with TRBD1. CDR3 length: 13 amino acids. The V and J ends lost 8 bases and 0 bases, in that order; junction bases with no gene match: 2. Germline V gene sequence: CDR1 SEHNR, CDR2 FQNEAQ (reference sequence). This CDR3 is CASLGQDQETQYF. The DNA for the CDR3 is TGTGCCAGCTTGGGACAGGACCAAGAGACCCAGTACTTC.

The chain employs TRBV6-5 and TRBJ1-2; no reliable D call. V dropped 0 bases and J dropped 4 bases, with 9 bases sitting between them. The CDR3 sequence is 14 residues long. Per the germline V gene, CDR1 is MNHEY and CDR2 is SVGAGI. The CDR3 reads CASSYSTRSYGYTF. Here the CDR3 DNA reads TGTGCCAGCAGTTACTCGACCCGAAGCTATGGCTACACCTTC.

The chain recombines TRBV10-3 with TRBJ2-3; 8 positions match TRBD2. J was trimmed by 0 bases and V by 0 bases; bases with no gene match: 2. The CDR3 is 16 residues long. The V gene's germline CDR1 is ENHRY and CDR2 SYGVKD. The DNA for the CDR3 is TGTGCCATCAGTGAGTCGACTAGCGAGAGCACAGATACGCAGTATTTT. Translating it yields CAISESTSESTDTQYF.

J is TRBJ2-7 and V is TRBV21-1; the tabulated D call, TRBD1, remains unverified against the DNA. TRBV21-1 is a pseudogene locus. The length of the CDR3 is 17 residues. CDR3 sequence reads: CASSKVPPAHPSYEQYF. CDR3 in DNA: TGTGCCAGCAGCAAAGTCCCCCCTGCGCATCCCTCCTACGAGCAGTACTTC.

J is TRBJ2-3 and V is TRBV9, with 13 bases lining up with TRBD2. The V gene's germline CDR1 is SGDLS and CDR2 YYNGEE. Trimming cost V 6 bases and J 1 base; bases outside gene matches: 11. The CDR3 loop spans 18 amino acids. The CDR3 DNA is TGTGCCAGCAACGGTCGGACTAGCGGGGGTTTAGGCACAGATACGCAGTATTTT. Its protein product is CASNGRTSGGLGTDTQYF.

The DNA of the CDR3 is TGTGCCAGCAGCTTAGACAGGGACAACACTGAAGCTTTCTTT. This gives the protein CASSLDRDNTEAFF. The rearrangement joins TRBV7-3 to TRBJ1-1; TRBD1 agrees at 7 bases. Germline V gene data show CDR1 as SGHTA and CDR2 as FQGTGA. There are 14 residues in the CDR3. V lost 2 bases to trimming and J lost 2 bases; unmatched junction nucleotides: 2.

This chain uses TRBV4-2 with TRBJ2-5; D ambiguous. The ends were cut back, 1 base at V and 9 bases at J, with 15 bases in the middle. This CDR3 comprises 14 residues. The germline CDR1 and CDR2 sequences are LGHNA and YNFKEQ. CDR3 protein: CASSQGGGVGAQYF. The CDR3 DNA reads as TGTGCCAGCAGCCAAGGGGGTGGAGTTGGGGCCCAGTACTTC.

This clonotype was recorded a few times. The V gene is TRBV10-2, the J gene TRBJ1-4; D uncertain. Trimming removed 2 bases at V and 5 bases at J, with 9 bases between. The CDR3 has 14 residues. CDR1 and CDR2 from the germline V gene are WSHSY and SAAADI. In nucleotides, the CDR3 is TGCGCCAGCAGTGAGGGCAGCATGAATGAAAAACTGTTTTTT. Protein product: CASSEGSMNEKLFF.

The chain uses TRBV5-1 and TRBJ1-2; D is unresolved. The CDR3 is 15 amino acids. V lost 0 bases to trimming and J lost 1 base, with 10 bases between them. Germline V lookup: CDR1 SGHRS, CDR2 YFSETQ. The CDR3 region has the DNA TGCGCCAGCAGCTTGGGACATACCTTTAACTATGGCTACACCTTC. It translates to CASSLGHTFNYGYTF.

There are a few counts of this clonotype. The chain has TRBV24-1 and TRBJ2-1; D may be TRBD1 (5 bases). V shed 2 bases and J shed 0 bases, with 13 bases lying between them. This CDR3 region has 17 residues. The germline V gene has CDR1 KGHDR and CDR2 SFDVKD. The CDR3 region has the DNA TGTGCCACCAGTGATTCCCTAGGTAGGGGCTCCTACAATGAGCAGTTCTTC. Its translation: CATSDSLGRGSYNEQFF.